This T cell receptor (beta chain) was captured by sequencing in a study of T cell repertoires in cytomegalovirus infection. Study information: It was recently identified HLA-C-restricted and well-studied HLA-B-restricted CMV epitopes that the study used. Indications of both CMV infection and matching HLA type were provided by public TCR beta signatures.

Trimming removed 3 bases from V and 4 bases from J; junction bases left unmatched: 6. This CDR3 is built from 15 residues. For this clonotype: Antigen unknown.

Study observations and caveats: Cumulated frequencies of public TCR beta families served to identify carriers of CMV plus the relevant HLA. The ex vivo response was dominated by HLA-C-restricted CMV-specific TCR beta clonotypes.

TCRdb fed the reads into MiXCR, producing one record per CDR3 protein. The sample contains approximately 470,000 distinct CDR3 sequences, about 42% of which appear only once. The source of this sequence is a human donor in good health (CMV status not recorded). Some clones in this sample may be carry-over from other donors' samples. Specimen: cultured PBMCs, collected from culture after CMV antigen stimulation. J is TRBJ2-3 and V is TRBV12-3 or TRBV12-4, with 8 bases fitting TRBD2. CDR3 protein: CASSFGGGVADTQYF. The CDR3 DNA reads TGTGCCAGCAGTTTCGGGGGGGGAGTCGCAGATACGCAGTATTTT.